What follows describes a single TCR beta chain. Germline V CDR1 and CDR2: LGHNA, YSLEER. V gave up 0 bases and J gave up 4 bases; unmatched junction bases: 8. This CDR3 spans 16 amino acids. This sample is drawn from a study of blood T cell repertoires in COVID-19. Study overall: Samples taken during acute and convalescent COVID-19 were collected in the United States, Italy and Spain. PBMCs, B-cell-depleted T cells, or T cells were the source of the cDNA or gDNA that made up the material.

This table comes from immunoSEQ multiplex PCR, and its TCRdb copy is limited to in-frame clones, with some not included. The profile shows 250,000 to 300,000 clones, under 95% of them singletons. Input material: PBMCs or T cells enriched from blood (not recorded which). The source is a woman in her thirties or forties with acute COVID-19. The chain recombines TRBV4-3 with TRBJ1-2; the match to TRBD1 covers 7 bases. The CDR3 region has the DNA TGCGCCAGCAGCCAAGATGGGGCCGGGACAGCCTATGGCTACACCTTC. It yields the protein CASSQDGAGTAYGYTF.